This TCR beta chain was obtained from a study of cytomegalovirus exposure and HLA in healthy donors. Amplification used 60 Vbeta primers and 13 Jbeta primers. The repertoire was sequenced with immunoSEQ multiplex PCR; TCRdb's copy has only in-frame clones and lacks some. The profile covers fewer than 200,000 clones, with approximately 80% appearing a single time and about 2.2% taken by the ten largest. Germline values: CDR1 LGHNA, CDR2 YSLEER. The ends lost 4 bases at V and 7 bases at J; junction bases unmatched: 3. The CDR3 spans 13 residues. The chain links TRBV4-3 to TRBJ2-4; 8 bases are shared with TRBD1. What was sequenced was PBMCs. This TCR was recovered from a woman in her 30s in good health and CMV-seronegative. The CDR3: CASSPGQVNIQYF. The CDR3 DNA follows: TGCGCCAGCAGCCCGGGACAGGTCAACATTCAGTACTTC.